This T cell receptor beta chain comes out of a study of cytomegalovirus exposure and HLA in healthy donors. PCR involved 60 Vbeta and 13 Jbeta primers. The method was immunoSEQ multiplex PCR; TCRdb's version includes in-frame clones alone and lacks a portion of them. The table has about 150,000 clones, approximately 74% seen once; the top ten hold 2.1%. The CDR3 sequence is 15 residues long. CDR1 and CDR2 from the germline V gene are LNHDA and SQIVND (reference sequence). V was pared by 1 base and J by 6 bases, with 4 bases of the junction left unmatched. The chain couples TRBV19 to TRBJ1-4; 8 bases line up with TRBD1. The specimen sequenced was PBMCs. This receptor was identified in a man aged 30 to 39 in good health and CMV-seronegative. CDR3 loop: CASSIADRGHEKLFF. CDR3 nucleotide sequence: TGTGCCAGTAGTATAGCCGACAGGGGACATGAAAAACTGTTTTTT.